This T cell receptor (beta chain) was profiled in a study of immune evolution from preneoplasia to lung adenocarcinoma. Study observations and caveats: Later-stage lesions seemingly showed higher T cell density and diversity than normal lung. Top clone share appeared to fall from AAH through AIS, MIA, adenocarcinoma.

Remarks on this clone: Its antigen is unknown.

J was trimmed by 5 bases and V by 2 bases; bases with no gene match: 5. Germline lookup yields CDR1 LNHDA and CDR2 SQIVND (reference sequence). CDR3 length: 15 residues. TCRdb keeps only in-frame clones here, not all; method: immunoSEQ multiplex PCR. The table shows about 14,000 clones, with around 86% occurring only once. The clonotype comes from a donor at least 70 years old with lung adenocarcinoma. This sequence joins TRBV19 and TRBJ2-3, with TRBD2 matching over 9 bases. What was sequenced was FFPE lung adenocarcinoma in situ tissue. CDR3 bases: TGTGCCAGTAGTATAAATAGCGGGAGCGGAGATACGCAGTATTTT. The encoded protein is CASSINSGSGDTQYF.